This T cell receptor (beta chain) was sequenced during a study of blood T cell repertoires in COVID-19. CDR1 and CDR2 (germline): SGHNT, YYREEE (reference sequence). The CDR3 runs to 15 residues. V lost 0 bases, J lost 0 bases, and 10 bases lay in between. Patients at the Seattle site were enrolled during active infection and followed longitudinally. In the authors' workflow: Amplification of reference gene primers provided the estimated nucleated cell counts. TCRdb's copy holds only in-frame clones and misses some; the assay was immunoSEQ multiplex PCR. The D gene and trimming were derived from the DNA, and the V and J assignments and clone size from that table. The profile shows some 360,000 clones, more than 70% of them singletons.

This chain uses TRBV5-4 with TRBJ2-7, with D possibly matching TRBD1 (5 bases). Sample: peripheral blood. The receptor was derived from a woman in her sixties with COVID-19, enrolled during active disease. CDR3 loop: CASSLGGHSSYEQYF. In DNA form, the CDR3 reads TGTGCCAGCAGCTTGGGGGGCCATTCCTCCTACGAGCAGTACTTC.